The 26 T cell receptor beta chains presented below share a single source sample, sequenced in a study of blood T cell repertoires in COVID-19. Some clones are missing from TCRdb's copy, which holds only in-frame ones; the method was immunoSEQ multiplex PCR. The table shows under 100,000 clones, with over 70% occurring only once. Sequencing was done on a sample of peripheral blood. The receptors stem from an older woman with acute or convalescent COVID-19.

This clone was observed a few times. V is TRBV4-3 and J is TRBJ1-2; D is ambiguous. Germline lookup yields CDR1 LGHNA and CDR2 YSLEER. Trimming pared 1 base from V and 5 bases from J, leaving 8 bases between. The CDR3 covers 13 residues. The CDR3 bases are TGCGCCAGCAGCCAAGTCAACAAATATGGCTACACCTTC. This sequence encodes CASSQVNKYGYTF.

The chain employs TRBV30 and TRBJ1-5; D possibly corresponds to TRBD1 (5 bases). CDR1 and CDR2 (germline): GTSNPN, SVGIG (reference sequence). This CDR3 spans 14 amino acids. V was cut by 4 bases and J by 5 bases, with 15 bases left in between. CDR3 region: CAWNPGKGDQPQHF. DNA of the CDR3: TGTGCCTGGAATCCAGGGAAGGGTGATCAGCCCCAGCATTTT.

This chain joins TRBV7-9 and TRBJ2-3; D perhaps matches TRBD2 (5 bases). Trimming shortened V by 4 bases and J by 2 bases, and 10 bases separated the two germline ends. Germline-derived CDR1 and CDR2 are SEHNR and FQNEAQ (reference sequence). CDR3 size: 14 residues. CDR3 region: CASSWVRATDTQYF. In DNA form, the CDR3 reads TGTGCCAGCAGCTGGGTGCGGGCCACAGATACGCAGTATTTT.

The chain is built from TRBV7-2 and TRBJ1-1; no clear D gene. Germline V gene sequence: CDR1 SGHTA, CDR2 FQGNSA. The ends were cut back, 4 bases at V and 4 bases at J, with 10 bases in the middle. The CDR3 length is 13 residues. CDR3: CASSSTRSTEAFF. CDR3 DNA sequence: TGTGCCAGCAGCTCGACAAGGTCCACTGAAGCTTTCTTT.

V is TRBV7-3 and J is TRBJ2-3, with D possibly being TRBD1 (6 bases). The CDR3 has 14 amino acids. V lost 5 bases, J lost 0 bases, and 9 bases lay in between. CDR1 is SGHTA, CDR2 FQGTGA, per germline. CDR3 amino acids: CASSPDRSTDTQYF. The DNA for the CDR3 is TGTGCCAGCAGCCCCGACAGGAGCACAGATACGCAGTATTTT.

In its sample, this clone was seen a few times. The chain has TRBV5-1 and TRBJ2-3; 11 bases align to TRBD2. CDR3 length equals 18 residues. Germline V gene lookup returns CDR1 SGHRS and CDR2 YFSETQ. J lost 2 bases, V lost 0 bases, and 8 bases had no gene match. This chain's CDR3 is CASSLDTSGSPPTDTQYF. Here the CDR3 DNA reads TGCGCCAGCAGCTTGGATACTAGCGGGAGTCCCCCCACAGATACGCAGTATTTT.

This clone was detected only once. This chain links TRBV5-1 with TRBJ2-5; 7 nucleotides line up with TRBD1. Germline CDR1 SGHRS, CDR2 YFSETQ. V gave up 0 bases and J gave up 1 base; unmatched junction bases: 3. The CDR3 is 15 amino acids. CDR3 sequence: CASSLGQGSQETQYF. The CDR3 bases are TGCGCCAGCAGCTTGGGACAGGGAAGCCAAGAGACCCAGTACTTC.

This sequence joins TRBV11-3 and TRBJ2-7, with 7 bases matching TRBD1. The germline gives CDR1 SGHNT, CDR2 YENEEA. This CDR3 contains 15 residues. Trimming removed 1 base from V and 1 base from J; junction bases left unmatched: 4. CDR3 loop: CASSLVGRGSYEQYF. The CDR3 DNA reads as TGTGCCAGCAGCTTAGTGGGCAGGGGGTCCTACGAGCAGTACTTC.

The chain has TRBV7-9 and TRBJ1-1, with 7 bases that match TRBD1. This CDR3 is 17 amino acids long. Germline V gene lookup returns CDR1 SEHNR and CDR2 FQNEAQ (reference sequence). The V segment lost 5 bases and the J segment 5 bases; nucleotides outside the gene matches: 17. CDR3 coding DNA: TGTGCCAGCAGCCGAAAGCTAGGACAGGCTCTGGGGACTGAAGCTTTCTTT. Translated: CASSRKLGQALGTEAFF.

The genes are TRBV7-9 and TRBJ1-1, with a weak D call TRBD1 (6 bases). The CDR3 totals 15 residues. V dropped 5 bases and J dropped 4 bases, with 17 bases sitting between them. Germline V gene data show CDR1 as SEHNR and CDR2 as FQNEAQ (reference sequence). CDR3 protein: CASSPPTGLATEAFF. The CDR3 nucleotides read TGTGCCAGCAGCCCCCCTACAGGGTTGGCCACTGAAGCTTTCTTT.

This sequence joins TRBV13 and TRBJ2-7; TRBD1 matches at 8 bases. Germline CDR1 PRHDT, CDR2 FYEKMQ (reference sequence). With V trimmed by 6 bases and J by 2 bases, 9 bases remained unmatched. The CDR3 extends over 15 amino acids. In DNA form, the CDR3 reads TGTGCCAGCAGAGAGGGGACAGGCGGCCCCTACGAGCAGTACTTC. It is translated as CASREGTGGPYEQYF.

In this sample, this clone turned up once. The CDR3 bases are TGTGCCAGCAGCCAAGTGATGGGGGGTGAAGCTTTCTTT. It codes for CASSQVMGGEAFF. This chain connects TRBV3-1 (or the pseudogene TRBV3-2) to TRBJ1-1; D perhaps matches TRBD1 (5 bases). The germline V gene encodes CDR1 LGHDT and CDR2 YNNKEL (reference sequence). Trimming took off 1 base at V and 7 bases at J, with 10 bases between the two ends. This CDR3 contains 13 residues.

Turning to this clone: Other nucleotide sequences from this sample produce the same CDR3. This sequence joins TRBV19 and TRBJ1-2; D is perhaps TRBD1 (6 bases). Trimming pared 7 bases from V and 2 bases from J, leaving 11 bases between. Per germline, CDR1 LNHDA and CDR2 SQIVND (reference sequence). The CDR3 length is 13 residues. CDR3 bases: TGTGCCAGTAATGGGCAGGGGAACTATGGCTACACCTTC. The encoded protein is CASNGQGNYGYTF.

J is TRBJ1-4 and V is TRBV25-1, with D possibly matching TRBD1 (5 bases). Looked up from germline, CDR1 is MGHDK and CDR2 is SYGVNS. Trimming stripped 1 base from V and 4 bases from J, with 13 bases between. The CDR3 is 16 residues long. In DNA form, the CDR3 reads TGTGCCAGCAGTGAATTGATAGGGGTCTATAATGAAAAACTGTTTTTT. Protein: CASSELIGVYNEKLFF. Based on the CDR3 plus reference TRBV25-1 and TRBJ1-4, the full variable domain is EADIYQTPRYLVIGTGKKITLECSQTMGHDKMYWYQQDPGMELHLIHYSYGVNSTEKGDLSSESTVSRIRTEHFPLTLESARPSHTSQYLCASSELIGVYNEKLFFGSGTQLSVL.

This clone was detected a few times. V gene TRBV7-3 combines with J gene TRBJ2-3; the D gene is possibly TRBD2 (5 bases). V was trimmed by 1 base and J by 3 bases, leaving 20 bases between them. Per germline, CDR1 SGHTA and CDR2 FQGTGA. This CDR3 spans 18 amino acids. CDR3 residues: CASSLRLSSSQKTDTQYF. The CDR3 DNA sequence: TGTGCCAGCAGCTTAAGGCTCTCTAGCTCTCAGAAAACAGATACGCAGTATTTT.

The CDR3 coding sequence is TGTGCCAGCAGCCCCACCCAGGCTCCCAATTCACCCCTCCACTTT. Its translation is CASSPTQAPNSPLHF. V and J are TRBV9 and TRBJ1-6; D not certain. Germline V gives CDR1 SGDLS, CDR2 YYNGEE. The CDR3 is 15 amino acids. V gave up 4 bases and J gave up 7 bases, with 15 bases separating them. Drawing the rest from reference TRBV9 and TRBJ1-6, the complete variable domain is DSGVTQTPKHLITATGQRVTLRCSPRSGDLSVYWYQQSLDQGLQFLIQYYNGEERAKGNILERFSAQQFPDLHSELNLSSLELGDSALYFCASSPTQAPNSPLHFGNGTRLTVT.

The chain has TRBV28 and TRBJ1-1; 10 bases are shared with TRBD1. J gave up 4 bases and V 6 bases, and 14 bases lay outside the gene matches. The CDR3 is 17 amino acids. Per the germline V gene, CDR1 is MDHEN and CDR2 is SYDVKM. The CDR3: CASSLPGQGSLGTEAFF. Written as DNA, the CDR3 is TGTGCCAGCAGCCTTCCGGGACAGGGGAGTTTAGGCACTGAAGCTTTCTTT.

The chain is built from TRBV19 and TRBJ1-2; 8 bases align to TRBD1. The CDR3 sequence is 17 residues long. The ends lost 5 bases at V and 7 bases at J; junction bases unmatched: 18. Germline CDR1 LNHDA, CDR2 SQIVND (reference sequence). CDR3 sequence (DNA): TGTGCCAGTAGTGTTCCGGGACAGGCGGACTTTTTGGGTGGCTACACCTTC. Its translation: CASSVPGQADFLGGYTF.

The V gene is TRBV5-6, the J gene TRBJ1-1; 8 nucleotides agree with TRBD1. J was trimmed by 5 bases and V by 2 bases; bases with no gene match: 5. Germline CDR1 SGHDT, CDR2 YYEEEE. The CDR3 spans 14 residues. The CDR3 loop reads CASSLDRGRTEAFF. CDR3 bases: TGTGCCAGCAGCTTAGACAGGGGCCGTACTGAAGCTTTCTTT.

V and J are TRBV12-5 and TRBJ2-7; tentative D call: TRBD1 (5 bases). The V gene lost 1 base and the J gene lost 1 base, with 8 bases spanning the gap. The CDR3 totals 14 residues. CDR1 and CDR2 (germline): LGHNT, FRNRAP. CDR3 sequence reads: CASGLAGLSYEQYF. As DNA, the CDR3 is TGTGCTAGTGGTTTGGCAGGGTTGTCCTACGAGCAGTACTTC. Full variable domain (remainder filled in from reference TRBV12-5 and TRBJ2-7): DARVTQTPRHKVTEMGQEVTMRCQPILGHNTVFWYRQTMMQGLELLAYFRNRAPLDDSGMPKDRFSAEMPDATLATLKIQPSEPRDSAVYFCASGLAGLSYEQYFGPGTRLTVT.

This rearrangement joins TRBV7-9 to TRBJ1-1; tentative D call: TRBD1 (5 bases). Germline-derived CDR1 and CDR2 are SEHNR and FQNEAQ (reference sequence). The CDR3 runs 15 residues. Trimming removed 2 bases at V and 3 bases at J, with 13 bases between. CDR3 nucleotides: TGTGCCAGCAGCTTAAGTTCCCCAGGGCACACTGAAGCTTTCTTT. This encodes CASSLSSPGHTEAFF. The variable domain in full, with the rest retrieved from reference TRBV7-9 and TRBJ1-1, is DTGVSQNPRHKITKRGQNVTFRCDPISEHNRLYWYRQTLGQGPEFLTYFQNEAQLEKSRLLSDRFSAERPKGSFSTLEIQRTEQGDSAMYLCASSLSSPGHTEAFFGQGTRLTVV.

The chain recombines TRBV6-6 with TRBJ1-4; D remains unclear. This CDR3 contains 15 residues. Looked up from germline, CDR1 is MNHNY and CDR2 is SVGAGI (reference sequence). The V and J ends lost 2 bases and 2 bases respectively, with 9 bases between them. CDR3 in DNA: TGTGCCAGCAGTTACGGAGGGTTCACTAATGAAAAACTGTTTTTT. This encodes CASSYGGFTNEKLFF.

The V call is TRBV18, the J call TRBJ1-5; D perhaps matches TRBD1 (6 bases). There are 15 residues in the CDR3. Germline loops: CDR1 KGHSH, CDR2 LQKENI. The ends were cut back, 3 bases at V and 5 bases at J, with 14 bases in the middle. Written as DNA, the CDR3 is TGTGCCAGCTCACCGCTACAGGGTAAGGATCAGCCCCAGCATTTT. It is translated as CASSPLQGKDQPQHF.

This sequence joins TRBV7-2 and TRBJ1-4, with 7 bases fitting TRBD1. CDR1 and CDR2 from the germline V gene are SGHTA and FQGNSA. This CDR3 comprises 15 residues. Losses at the gene ends were 1 base for V and 8 bases for J; bases not matched to a gene: 7. The CDR3 DNA is TGTGCCAGCAGCTTAGATTCAGGGGGAAACGAAAAACTGTTTTTT. It codes for CASSLDSGGNEKLFF.

This sequence joins TRBV11-2 and TRBJ1-2, with D unclear. The germline gives CDR1 SGHAT, CDR2 FQNNGV. Deletions cut 5 bases from V and 5 bases from J, with 12 bases between. This CDR3 has 13 residues. For the CDR3, the DNA is TGTGCCAGCAGCCCTAGCCAGGAATATGGCTACACCTTC. This codes for CASSPSQEYGYTF.

The gene calls are TRBV5-6 and TRBJ2-5, with 8 bases lining up with TRBD2. Germline values: CDR1 SGHDT, CDR2 YYEEEE. Trimming cost V 1 base and J 4 bases; bases outside gene matches: 6. The CDR3 spans 15 residues. The CDR3 is CASSLTRRGGETQYF. The CDR3 coding sequence is TGTGCCAGCAGCTTGACTCGCCGGGGGGGAGAGACCCAGTACTTC.